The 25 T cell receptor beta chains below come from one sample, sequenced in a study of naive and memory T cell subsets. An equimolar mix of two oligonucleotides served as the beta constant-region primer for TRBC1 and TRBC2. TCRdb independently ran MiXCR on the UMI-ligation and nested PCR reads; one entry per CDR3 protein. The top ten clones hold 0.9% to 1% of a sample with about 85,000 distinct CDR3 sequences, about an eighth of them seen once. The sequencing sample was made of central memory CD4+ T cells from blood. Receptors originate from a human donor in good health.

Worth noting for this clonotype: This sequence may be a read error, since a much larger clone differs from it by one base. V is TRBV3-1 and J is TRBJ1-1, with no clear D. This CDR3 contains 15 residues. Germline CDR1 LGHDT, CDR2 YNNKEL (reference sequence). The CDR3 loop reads CASSQDPSSSLSALF. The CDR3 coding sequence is TGTGCCAGCAGCCAAGACCCCTCATCTTCCCTCAGCGCTCTCTTT.

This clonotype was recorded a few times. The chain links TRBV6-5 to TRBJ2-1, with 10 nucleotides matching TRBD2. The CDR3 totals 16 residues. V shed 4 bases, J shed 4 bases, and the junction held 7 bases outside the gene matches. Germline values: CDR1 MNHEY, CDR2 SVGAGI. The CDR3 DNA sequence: TGTGCCAGCAGTTCCCTAGCGGGAGCGGGGTACAATGAGCAGTTCTTC. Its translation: CASSSLAGAGYNEQFF.

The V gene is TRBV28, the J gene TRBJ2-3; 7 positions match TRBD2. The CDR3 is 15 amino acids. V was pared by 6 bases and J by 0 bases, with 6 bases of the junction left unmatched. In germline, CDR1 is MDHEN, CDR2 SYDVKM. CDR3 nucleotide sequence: TGTGCCAGCAGCAAACTAGCGTCTAGCACAGATACGCAGTATTTT. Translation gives CASSKLASSTDTQYF.

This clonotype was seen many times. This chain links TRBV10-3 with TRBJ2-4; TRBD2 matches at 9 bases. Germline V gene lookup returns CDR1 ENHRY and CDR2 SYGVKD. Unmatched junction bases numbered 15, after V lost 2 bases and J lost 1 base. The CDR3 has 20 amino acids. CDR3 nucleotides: TGTGCCATCAGTGAGCGGGGTAGCGGGAGCAAGTTGGCGGCCAAAAACATTCAGTACTTC. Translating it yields CAISERGSGSKLAAKNIQYF.

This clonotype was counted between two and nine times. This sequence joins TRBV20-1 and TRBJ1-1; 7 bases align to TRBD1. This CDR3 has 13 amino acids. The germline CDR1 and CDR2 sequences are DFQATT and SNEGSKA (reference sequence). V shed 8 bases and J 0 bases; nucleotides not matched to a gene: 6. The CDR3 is CSSTGQLNTEAFF. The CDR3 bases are TGCAGTTCAACGGGACAGCTGAACACTGAAGCTTTCTTT.

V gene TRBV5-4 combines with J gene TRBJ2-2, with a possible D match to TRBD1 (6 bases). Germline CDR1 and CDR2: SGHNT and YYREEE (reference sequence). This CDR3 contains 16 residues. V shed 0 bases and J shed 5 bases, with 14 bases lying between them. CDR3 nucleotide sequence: TGTGCCAGCAGCTTGGGCCAGGGGCCACAGACCGGGGAGCTGTTTTTT. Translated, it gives CASSLGQGPQTGELFF.

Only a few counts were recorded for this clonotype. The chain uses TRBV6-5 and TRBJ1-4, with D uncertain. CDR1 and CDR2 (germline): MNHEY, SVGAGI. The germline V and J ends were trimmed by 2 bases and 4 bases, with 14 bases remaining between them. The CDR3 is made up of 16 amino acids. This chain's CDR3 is CASSYGPDGDNEKLFF. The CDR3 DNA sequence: TGTGCCAGCAGTTACGGTCCCGACGGAGATAATGAAAAACTGTTTTTT.

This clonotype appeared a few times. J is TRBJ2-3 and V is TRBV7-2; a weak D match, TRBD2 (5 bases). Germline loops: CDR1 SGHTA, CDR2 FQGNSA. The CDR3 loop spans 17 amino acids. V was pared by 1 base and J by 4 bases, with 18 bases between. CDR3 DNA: TGTGCCAGCAGCTTAGGCTGGGCTAGCCGGACGGCAGATACGCAGTATTTT. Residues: CASSLGWASRTADTQYF.

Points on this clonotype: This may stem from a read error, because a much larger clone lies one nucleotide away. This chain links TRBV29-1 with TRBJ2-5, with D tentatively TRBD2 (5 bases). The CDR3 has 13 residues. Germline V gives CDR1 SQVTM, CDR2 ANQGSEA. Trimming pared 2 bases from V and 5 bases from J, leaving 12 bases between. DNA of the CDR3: TGCAGCGTTGAAAGCCCTGCGGGCGAGACCCAGTACTTC. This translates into CSVESPAGETQYF.

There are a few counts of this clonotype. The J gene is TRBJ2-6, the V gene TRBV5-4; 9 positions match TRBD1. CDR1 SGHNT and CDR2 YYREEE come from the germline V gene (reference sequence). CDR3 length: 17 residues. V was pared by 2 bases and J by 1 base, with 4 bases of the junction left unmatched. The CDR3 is CASSLGTGPSGANVLTF. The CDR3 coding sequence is TGTGCCAGCAGCTTAGGGACAGGGCCTTCTGGGGCCAACGTCCTGACTTTC.

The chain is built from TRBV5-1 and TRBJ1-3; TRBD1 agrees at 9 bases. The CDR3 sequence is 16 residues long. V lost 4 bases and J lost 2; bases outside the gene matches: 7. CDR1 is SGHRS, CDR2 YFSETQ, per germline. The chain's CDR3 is CASSGTGTGPGNTIYF. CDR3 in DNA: TGCGCCAGCAGCGGGACGGGGACAGGGCCTGGAAACACCATATATTTT.

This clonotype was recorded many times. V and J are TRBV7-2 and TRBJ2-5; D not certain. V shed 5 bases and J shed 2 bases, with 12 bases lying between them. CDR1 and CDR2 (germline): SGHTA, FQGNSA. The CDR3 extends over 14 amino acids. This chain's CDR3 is CASSTGPTQETQYF. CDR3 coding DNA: TGTGCCAGCAGCACTGGGCCAACTCAAGAGACCCAGTACTTC.

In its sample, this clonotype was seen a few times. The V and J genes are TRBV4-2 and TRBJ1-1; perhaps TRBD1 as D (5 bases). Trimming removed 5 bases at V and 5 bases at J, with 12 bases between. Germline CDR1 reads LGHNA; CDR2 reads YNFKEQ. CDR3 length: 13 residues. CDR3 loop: CASSSQGNTEAFF. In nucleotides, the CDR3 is TGTGCCAGCAGCTCCCAGGGAAATACTGAAGCTTTCTTT.

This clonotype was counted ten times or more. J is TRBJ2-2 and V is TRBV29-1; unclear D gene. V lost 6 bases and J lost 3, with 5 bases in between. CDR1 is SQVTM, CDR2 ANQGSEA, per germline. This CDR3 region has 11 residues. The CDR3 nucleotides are TGCAGCGTCCAGGACACCGGGGAGCTGTTTTTT. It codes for CSVQDTGELFF.

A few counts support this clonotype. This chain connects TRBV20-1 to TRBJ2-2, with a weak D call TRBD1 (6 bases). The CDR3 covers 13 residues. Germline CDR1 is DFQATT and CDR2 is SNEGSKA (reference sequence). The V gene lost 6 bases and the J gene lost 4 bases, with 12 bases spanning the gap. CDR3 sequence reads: CSAQQGGTGELFF. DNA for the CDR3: TGCAGTGCCCAACAAGGGGGCACCGGGGAGCTGTTTTTT.

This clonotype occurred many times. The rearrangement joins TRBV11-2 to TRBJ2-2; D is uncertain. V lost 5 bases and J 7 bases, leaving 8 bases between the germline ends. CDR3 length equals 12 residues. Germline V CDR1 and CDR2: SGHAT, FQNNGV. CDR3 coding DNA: TGTGCCAGCAGCCCCCTAGGCGGGGAGCTGTTTTTT. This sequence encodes CASSPLGGELFF.

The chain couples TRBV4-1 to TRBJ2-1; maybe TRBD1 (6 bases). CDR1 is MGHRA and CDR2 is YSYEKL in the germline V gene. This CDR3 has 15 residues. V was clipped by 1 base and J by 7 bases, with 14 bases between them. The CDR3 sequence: CASSQGGRAENEQFF. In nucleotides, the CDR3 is TGCGCCAGCAGCCAAGGGGGGCGGGCCGAGAATGAGCAGTTCTTC.

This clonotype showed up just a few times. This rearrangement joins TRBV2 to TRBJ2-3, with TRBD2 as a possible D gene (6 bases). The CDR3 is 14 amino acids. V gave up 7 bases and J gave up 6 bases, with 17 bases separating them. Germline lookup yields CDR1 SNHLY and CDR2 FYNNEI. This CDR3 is CASTLLLASDTQYF. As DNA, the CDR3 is TGTGCCAGCACCCTCCTACTAGCTTCCGATACGCAGTATTTT.

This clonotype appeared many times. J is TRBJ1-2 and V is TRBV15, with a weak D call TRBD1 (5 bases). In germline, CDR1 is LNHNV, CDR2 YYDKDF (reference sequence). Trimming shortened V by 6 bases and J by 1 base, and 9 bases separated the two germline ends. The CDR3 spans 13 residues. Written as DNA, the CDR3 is TGTGCCACCAGGGCAGGGAATAACTATGGCTACACCTTC. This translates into CATRAGNNYGYTF.

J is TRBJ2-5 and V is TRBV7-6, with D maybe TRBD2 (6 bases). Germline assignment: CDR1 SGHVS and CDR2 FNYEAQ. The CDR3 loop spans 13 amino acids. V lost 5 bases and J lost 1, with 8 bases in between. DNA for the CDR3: TGTGCCAGCAGCCGGCGGGGCCAAGAGACCCAGTACTTC. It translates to CASSRRGQETQYF.

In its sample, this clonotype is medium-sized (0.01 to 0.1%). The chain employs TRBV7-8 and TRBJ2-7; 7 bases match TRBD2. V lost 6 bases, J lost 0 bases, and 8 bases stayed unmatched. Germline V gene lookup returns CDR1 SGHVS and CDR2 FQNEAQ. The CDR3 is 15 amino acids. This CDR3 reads CASRVLGGVSYEQYF. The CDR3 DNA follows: TGTGCCAGCAGGGTCCTTGGGGGGGTCTCCTACGAGCAGTACTTC.

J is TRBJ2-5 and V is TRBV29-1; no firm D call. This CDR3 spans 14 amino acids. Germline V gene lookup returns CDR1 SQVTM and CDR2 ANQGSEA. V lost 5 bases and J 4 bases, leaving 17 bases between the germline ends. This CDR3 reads CSVRTPIDRETQYF. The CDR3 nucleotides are TGCAGCGTTCGTACCCCCATAGATCGAGAGACCCAGTACTTC. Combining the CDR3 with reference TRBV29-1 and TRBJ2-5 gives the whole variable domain SAVISQKPSRDICQRGTSLTIQCQVDSQVTMMFWYRQQPGQSLTLIATANQGSEATYESGFVIDKFPISRPNLTFSTLTVSNMSPEDSSIYLCSVRTPIDRETQYFGPGTRLLVL.

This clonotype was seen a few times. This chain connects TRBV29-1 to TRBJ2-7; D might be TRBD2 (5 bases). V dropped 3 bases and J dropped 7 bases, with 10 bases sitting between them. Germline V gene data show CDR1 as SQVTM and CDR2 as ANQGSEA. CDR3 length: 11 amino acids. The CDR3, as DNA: TGCAGCGTTGAGGTCCCGGGGGAGCAGTACTTC. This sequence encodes CSVEVPGEQYF.

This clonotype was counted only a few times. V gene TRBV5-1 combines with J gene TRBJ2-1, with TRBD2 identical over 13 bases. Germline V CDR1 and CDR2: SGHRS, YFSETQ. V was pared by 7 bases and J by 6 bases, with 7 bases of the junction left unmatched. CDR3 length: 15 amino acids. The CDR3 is CASGAGLAGLNEQFF. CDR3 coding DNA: TGCGCCAGCGGAGCGGGACTAGCGGGACTCAATGAGCAGTTCTTC.

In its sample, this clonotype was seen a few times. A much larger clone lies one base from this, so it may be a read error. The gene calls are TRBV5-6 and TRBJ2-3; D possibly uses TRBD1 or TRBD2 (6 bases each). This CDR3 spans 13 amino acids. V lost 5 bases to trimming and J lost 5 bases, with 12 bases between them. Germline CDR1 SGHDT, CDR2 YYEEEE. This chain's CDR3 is CASRFRGEDTQYF. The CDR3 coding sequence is TGTGCCAGCAGGTTTAGGGGGGAAGATACGCAGTATTTT.